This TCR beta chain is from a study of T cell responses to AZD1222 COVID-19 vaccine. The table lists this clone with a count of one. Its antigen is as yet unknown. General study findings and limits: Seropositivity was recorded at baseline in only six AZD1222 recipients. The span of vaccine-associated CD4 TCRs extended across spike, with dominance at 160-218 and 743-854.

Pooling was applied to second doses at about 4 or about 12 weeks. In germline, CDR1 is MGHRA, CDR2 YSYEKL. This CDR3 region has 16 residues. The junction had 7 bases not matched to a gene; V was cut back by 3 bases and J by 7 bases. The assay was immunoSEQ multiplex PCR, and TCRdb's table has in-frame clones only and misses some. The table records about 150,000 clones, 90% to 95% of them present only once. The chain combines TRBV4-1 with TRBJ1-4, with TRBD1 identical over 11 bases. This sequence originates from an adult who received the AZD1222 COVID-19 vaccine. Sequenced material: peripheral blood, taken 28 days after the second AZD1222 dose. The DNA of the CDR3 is TGCGCCAGCAGCCATTTTGGGACAGGGGGAGGTGAAAAACTGTTTTTT. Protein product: CASSHFGTGGGEKLFF.